This T cell receptor beta chain derives from a study of cytotoxic CD8 clonotypes in ibrutinib-treated CLL. Germline V gene data show CDR1 as GTSNPN and CDR2 as SVGIG (reference sequence). The V end lost 3 bases, the J end lost 1 base, and 9 bases lay between the germline ends. This CDR3 is built from 13 residues. Generated by immunoSEQ multiplex PCR, the TCRdb table keeps only in-frame clones and is missing some. This sample carries some 200,000 clones, roughly 65% of them seen once, and the ten largest clones take roughly 5.9%. This clonotype originated in a human donor with chronic lymphocytic leukemia. The source was PBMCs, collected after 12 months of ibrutinib treatment. The chain is built from TRBV30 and TRBJ1-1; a possible D gene is TRBD1 (6 bases). CDR3 protein: CAWSGQRNTEAFF. CDR3 bases: TGTGCCTGGAGCGGACAGCGGAACACTGAAGCTTTCTTT.